One and the same sample provided the 23 T cell receptor beta chains below, sequenced in a study of blood T cell repertoires in COVID-19 (dated by TCRdb to 2019 to 2021). The library was prepared using the immunoSEQ multiplex PCR assay. TCRdb retrieved this table from immuneACCESS and kept in-frame rearrangements only. Not all clones are present; in checked studies, unresolved V genes account for under half, and no reason is known for the remainder. This sample holds about 230,000 clones; 85% to 90% were observed only once. The ten biggest clones cover 3.5% to 4.5% of the sample. Sequenced input: PBMCs or T cells enriched from blood (not recorded which). Receptors originate from a woman aged 30 to 39 with acute COVID-19.

This chain joins TRBV6-5 and TRBJ2-7, with 7 bases matching TRBD1. This CDR3 spans 15 amino acids. With 2 bases clipped from V and 2 bases from J, the junction kept 6 bases outside the gene matches. Germline loops: CDR1 MNHEY, CDR2 SVGAGI. CDR3: CASSYGPGTAYEQYF. The CDR3 DNA is TGTGCCAGCAGTTACGGTCCCGGGACAGCCTACGAGCAGTACTTC.

The chain recombines TRBV7-9 with TRBJ1-3; 8 nucleotides align to TRBD1. This CDR3 contains 14 residues. The V and J ends lost 6 bases and 9 bases, in that order; junction bases with no gene match: 10. Germline V gene lookup returns CDR1 SEHNR and CDR2 FQNEAQ (reference sequence). The chain's CDR3 is CASSSTGVILTIYF. The CDR3, as DNA: TGTGCCAGCAGTTCGACAGGGGTTATCCTCACCATATATTTT.

The chain links TRBV7-6 to TRBJ1-5; D is uncertain. V lost 4 bases and J 4 bases, leaving 14 bases between the germline ends. The CDR3 has 15 amino acids. The germline gives CDR1 SGHVS, CDR2 FNYEAQ. Written as DNA, the CDR3 is TGTGCCAGCAGCTCAGCCCCCGGGTTAAATCAGCCCCAGCATTTT. This gives the protein CASSSAPGLNQPQHF. Looking up the rest from reference TRBV7-6 and TRBJ1-5 gives the full variable domain: GAGVSQSPRYKVTKRGQDVALRCDPISGHVSLYWYRQALGQGPEFLTYFNYEAQQDKSGLPNDRFSAERPEGSISTLTIQRTEQRDSAMYRCASSSAPGLNQPQHFGDGTRLSIL.

The chain has TRBV18 and TRBJ2-2; TRBD1 aligns across 7 bases. V lost 3 bases and J lost 4; bases outside the gene matches: 5. This CDR3 has 15 residues. The V gene's germline CDR1 is KGHSH and CDR2 LQKENI. The CDR3, as DNA: TGTGCCAGCTCACCTGGACAGGAACGCACCGGGGAGCTGTTTTTT. Encoded protein: CASSPGQERTGELFF.

V usage is TRBV28 and J usage is TRBJ1-1, with D possibly being TRBD1 (6 bases). Trimming removed 6 bases from V and 6 bases from J, with 17 bases in between. The CDR3 consists of 14 residues. Germline-derived CDR1 and CDR2 are MDHEN and SYDVKM. The CDR3 DNA follows: TGTGCCAGCAGAACAACAGGGCAGGGCGCTGAAGCTTTCTTT. Protein: CASRTTGQGAEAFF.

The chain is built from TRBV19 and TRBJ1-2; D is undetermined. Germline CDR1 and CDR2: LNHDA and SQIVND (reference sequence). This CDR3 is 14 amino acids long. The V end was cut by 3 bases, the J end by 7 bases, with 15 bases between. The CDR3 is CASSIPSRETGYTF. Here the CDR3 DNA reads TGTGCCAGTAGTATCCCCTCCCGCGAAACTGGCTACACCTTC.

The rearrangement joins TRBV4-1 to TRBJ2-5, with 8 bases fitting TRBD2. The V gene end was trimmed by 2 bases and the J gene end by 2 bases; junction bases not matched to a gene: 4. This CDR3 is 15 amino acids long. The germline V gene encodes CDR1 MGHRA and CDR2 YSYEKL. For the CDR3, the DNA is TGCGCCAGCAGCCAAATAGCGGGGCAGCAAGAGACCCAGTACTTC. This translates into CASSQIAGQQETQYF.

This clone was seen a single time. The chain carries TRBV25-1 and TRBJ2-7; D might be TRBD2 (6 bases). V was clipped by 0 bases and J by 2 bases, with 11 bases between them. This CDR3 contains 15 residues. Germline values: CDR1 MGHDK, CDR2 SYGVNS. CDR3 residues: CASSEYRPGAYEQYF. The CDR3 coding sequence is TGTGCCAGCAGTGAATACCGACCGGGGGCCTACGAGCAGTACTTC.

The rearrangement uses TRBV7-2 and TRBJ2-7; unclear D gene. The CDR3 runs to 15 residues. Germline values: CDR1 SGHTA, CDR2 FQGNSA. Deletions cut 1 base from V and 1 base from J, with 11 bases between. The CDR3 coding sequence is TGTGCCAGCAGCTTAGGCCCCTCGGTATCCTACGAGCAGTACTTC. This encodes CASSLGPSVSYEQYF.

The chain is built from TRBV19 and TRBJ2-5; TRBD2 agrees at 10 bases. Trimming at V came to 4 bases and at J to 2 bases, leaving 4 bases not matched to a gene. This CDR3 comprises 15 residues. Germline V gives CDR1 LNHDA, CDR2 SQIVND (reference sequence). DNA of the CDR3: TGTGCCAGTAGTACCCTAGCGGGGGCACAAGAGACCCAGTACTTC. It yields the protein CASSTLAGAQETQYF. The variable domain in full, completed from reference TRBV19 and TRBJ2-5, reads DGGITQSPKYLFRKEGQNVTLSCEQNLNHDAMYWYRQDPGQGLRLIYYSQIVNDFQKGDIAEGYSVSREKKESFPLTVTSAQKNPTAFYLCASSTLAGAQETQYFGPGTRLLVL.

The chain carries TRBV7-9 and TRBJ1-5, with a possible D match to TRBD1 (5 bases). V lost 6 bases and J 0 bases, leaving 12 bases between the germline ends. There are 15 residues in the CDR3. Germline V gene data show CDR1 as SEHNR and CDR2 as FQNEAQ (reference sequence). The CDR3 DNA reads TGTGCCAGCAGTCCAGGGAAGTATAGCAATCAGCCCCAGCATTTT. Its protein product is CASSPGKYSNQPQHF. The entire variable domain, with the rest obtained from reference TRBV7-9 and TRBJ1-5, is as follows: DTGVSQNPRHKITKRGQNVTFRCDPISEHNRLYWYRQTLGQGPEFLTYFQNEAQLEKSRLLSDRFSAERPKGSFSTLEIQRTEQGDSAMYLCASSPGKYSNQPQHFGDGTRLSIL.

The chain employs TRBV7-9 and TRBJ2-1; 13 nucleotides line up with TRBD2. V lost 5 bases, J lost 0 bases, and 10 bases stayed unmatched. The CDR3 extends over 19 amino acids. CDR1 is SEHNR and CDR2 is FQNEAQ in the germline V gene (reference sequence). In nucleotides, the CDR3 is TGTGCCAGCAGCCTGCCAACTAGCGGGGGGGCTGGCTCCTACAATGAGCAGTTCTTC. Translation: CASSLPTSGGAGSYNEQFF.

This clone has just a few counts. This chain links TRBV9 with TRBJ2-3; 11 nucleotides match TRBD2. This CDR3 has 16 amino acids. Germline values: CDR1 SGDLS, CDR2 YYNGEE. The V gene end was trimmed by 4 bases and the J gene end by 0 bases; junction bases not matched to a gene: 4. The CDR3 bases are TGTGCCAGCAGCCTCTTAGCGGGGGGGAGCACAGATACGCAGTATTTT. It translates to CASSLLAGGSTDTQYF. Together with reference TRBV9 and TRBJ2-3, the CDR3 gives the full variable domain: DSGVTQTPKHLITATGQRVTLRCSPRSGDLSVYWYQQSLDQGLQFLIQYYNGEERAKGNILERFSAQQFPDLHSELNLSSLELGDSALYFCASSLLAGGSTDTQYFGPGTRLTVL.

The chain is built from TRBV2 and TRBJ1-4; D remains ambiguous. V was cut by 7 bases and J by 8 bases, with 8 bases left in between. The CDR3 contains 11 residues. Looked up from germline, CDR1 is SNHLY and CDR2 is FYNNEI. CDR3 bases: TGTGCCAGCAAAAGCGCCGAAAAACTGTTTTTT. Its protein product is CASKSAEKLFF.

The gene calls are TRBV18 and TRBJ2-2; a weak D match, TRBD2 (5 bases). The CDR3 is 15 residues long. The V end lost 3 bases, the J end lost 6 bases, and 14 bases lay between the germline ends. CDR1 and CDR2 (germline): KGHSH, LQKENI. The CDR3 DNA is TGTGCCAGCTCACCTATTAGGACTGAGTCCGGGGAGCTGTTTTTT. This translates into CASSPIRTESGELFF.

The gene calls are TRBV30 and TRBJ1-6; D ambiguous. Looked up from germline, CDR1 is GTSNPN and CDR2 is SVGIG (reference sequence). The CDR3 sequence is 14 residues long. V was trimmed by 1 base and J by 8 bases, leaving 12 bases between them. CDR3 DNA: TGTGCCTGGAGTGGGCGGGTTTTTGATTCACCCCTCCACTTT. The encoded protein is CAWSGRVFDSPLHF.

CDR3: CASSSQGVENSPLHF. CDR3 bases: TGCGCCAGCAGTAGCCAGGGTGTTGAGAATTCACCCCTCCACTTT. The chain carries TRBV5-1 and TRBJ1-6, with D maybe TRBD1 (5 bases). The V and J ends lost 5 bases and 7 bases respectively, with 16 bases between them. The length of the CDR3 is 15 residues. Germline CDR1 is SGHRS and CDR2 is YFSETQ. Based on the CDR3 plus reference TRBV5-1 and TRBJ1-6, the full variable domain is KAGVTQTPRYLIKTRGQQVTLSCSPISGHRSVSWYQQTPGQGLQFLFEYFSETQRNKGNFPGRFSGRQFSNSRSEMNVSTLELGDSALYLCASSSQGVENSPLHFGNGTRLTVT.

The chain is built from TRBV15 and TRBJ2-4; D is ambiguous. V lost 9 bases, J lost 3 bases, and 12 bases lay in between. This CDR3 comprises 13 residues. Germline V gene sequence: CDR1 LNHNV, CDR2 YYDKDF (reference sequence). The CDR3 nucleotides read TGTGCCACAACACCGATTTACAAAAACATTCAGTACTTC. As protein: CATTPIYKNIQYF.

This clone was observed a few times. The rearrangement joins TRBV7-2 to TRBJ1-2; D remains ambiguous. V was pared by 5 bases and J by 2 bases, with 6 bases between. This CDR3 is 12 amino acids long. Per the germline V gene, CDR1 is SGHTA and CDR2 is FQGNSA. The CDR3: CASSLSNYGYTF. CDR3 nucleotides: TGTGCCAGCAGCCTAAGCAACTATGGCTACACCTTC.

The chain joins TRBV28 to TRBJ1-5; perhaps TRBD1 as D (6 bases). V shed 10 bases and J shed 5 bases, with 12 bases lying between them. The CDR3 sequence is 12 residues long. The germline gives CDR1 MDHEN, CDR2 SYDVKM. Here the CDR3 reads CATEQGDQPQHF. The CDR3 DNA sequence: TGTGCCACCGAACAGGGAGATCAGCCCCAGCATTTT.

A few counts support this clone. The rearrangement uses TRBV28 and TRBJ1-2; the D gene is possibly TRBD1 (5 bases). Germline CDR1 is MDHEN and CDR2 is SYDVKM. Trimming removed 10 bases at V and 4 bases at J, with 16 bases between. The CDR3 spans 13 residues. CDR3: CAIGRRGSYGYTF. Written as DNA, the CDR3 is TGTGCCATCGGCCGACGGGGGTCCTATGGCTACACCTTC.

CDR3 region: CAWDSGTGANVLTF. For the CDR3, the DNA is TGTGCCTGGGACAGCGGGACCGGGGCCAACGTCCTGACTTTC. This rearrangement joins TRBV30 to TRBJ2-6, with 7 bases matching TRBD2. Unmatched junction bases numbered 5, after V lost 5 bases and J lost 4 bases. The CDR3 runs to 14 residues. Germline V gives CDR1 GTSNPN, CDR2 SVGIG (reference sequence).

This clone appeared once. The chain has TRBV5-1 and TRBJ1-1; the D is unclear. Trimming removed 4 bases from V and 2 bases from J, with 15 bases in between. This CDR3 has 15 amino acids. From germline, CDR1 is SGHRS and CDR2 YFSETQ. CDR3 sequence reads: CASSPTGVGNTEAFF. The CDR3 DNA sequence: TGCGCCAGCAGCCCCACCGGGGTGGGAAACACTGAAGCTTTCTTT.